This record concerns one T cell receptor (beta chain) sequence. Its antigen remains undetermined. Base qualities are not at hand, and no much larger clone is one base apart. The germline V gene sets CDR1 to MGHRA and CDR2 to YSYEKL. Trimmed from V: 6 bases; trimmed from J: 8 bases; junction bases lacking a gene match: 8. The CDR3 covers 15 residues, taking in both the cysteine and the phenylalanine. Only the CDR3 DNA stays, 45 bases, in frame from base 1. TCRbeta CDR3 regions were amplified from genomic DNA using the immunoSEQ Assay, a bias-controlled multiplex PCR. The study's processing was this. The number of nucleated cells in each sample was estimated by amplification of reference gene primers within the assay. To quantify the absolute abundance of each unique TCRbeta CDR3 rearrangement, sequence reads were collapsed and filtered. For each sample, productive Simpson clonality was calculated as the square root of Simpson's diversity index over productive rearrangements. The clones in this table, taken by TCRdb from immuneACCESS, are in-frame only. Not every clone is retained; where verified, under half of the shortfall comes from an unresolved V gene, and the cause of the rest is unknown. V and J calls and clone size follow that table, whereas D and trimming were derived from the DNA. For this sample the table gives about 190,000 clones, of which about 88% were detected only once. Together, the top ten hold about 1.1% of the sample.

The collaborating institutions used their own protocols to collect whole blood in K2EDTA tubes. Collaborator samples were shipped for TCRbeta analysis as frozen whole blood, isolated PBMCs, or DNA extracted from either sample type. This specimen comes from a study of blood T cell repertoires in COVID-19 (dated by TCRdb to the early 2020s). In terms of the full investigation: Samples covering the acute and convalescent phases of COVID-19 were provided by collaborators in the United States, Italy and Spain. Where available, HLA class I and class II types were taken from metadata supplied by the sample provider and were not determined by assay-based typing. Deeply sampled blood TCRbeta repertoires from subjects exposed to, actively infected with, or recovered from COVID-19 were included in the dataset. The samples were drawn from two sources: the first 160 participants of the ongoing ImmuneRACE study, and 1,254 subjects contributed by 6 global collaborators. The sample metadata nearly always contained a de-identified subject ID, COVID-19 status, age in years and sex. The prospective study material was composed of cDNA or gDNA derived from T cells, B-cell-depleted T cells, or PBMCs. The repertoires were released in a freely available public database intended as a resource for research on the immune response to SARS-CoV-2. The full study reports these points: The quantity of clinical and demographic metadata differed by source and by participant and was supplied without curation.

Recombination connected TRBV4-1 to TRBJ2-2; 11 nucleotides in the junction match TRBD1. Specimen: peripheral blood. The TCR was taken from a young man with acute or convalescent COVID-19. CDR3 loop: CASRLGQGVSGELFF. The DNA sequence follows: TGCGCCAGCAGATTGGGACAGGGGGTATCAGGGGAGCTGTTTTTT.